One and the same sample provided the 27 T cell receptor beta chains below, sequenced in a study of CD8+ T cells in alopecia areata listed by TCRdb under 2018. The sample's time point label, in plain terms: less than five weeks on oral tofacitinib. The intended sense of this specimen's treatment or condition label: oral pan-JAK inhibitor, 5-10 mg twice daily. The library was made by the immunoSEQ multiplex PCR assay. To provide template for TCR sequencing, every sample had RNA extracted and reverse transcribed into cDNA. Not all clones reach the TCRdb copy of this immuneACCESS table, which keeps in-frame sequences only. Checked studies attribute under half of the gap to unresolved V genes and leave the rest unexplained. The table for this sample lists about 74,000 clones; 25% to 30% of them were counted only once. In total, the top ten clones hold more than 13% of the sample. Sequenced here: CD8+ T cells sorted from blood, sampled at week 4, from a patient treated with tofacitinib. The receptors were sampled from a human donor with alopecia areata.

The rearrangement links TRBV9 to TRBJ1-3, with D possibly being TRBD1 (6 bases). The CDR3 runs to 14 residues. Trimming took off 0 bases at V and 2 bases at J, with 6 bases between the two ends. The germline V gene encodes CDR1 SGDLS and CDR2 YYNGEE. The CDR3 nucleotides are TGTGCCAGCAGCGTAGCAGGGGCTGGAAACACCATATATTTT. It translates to CASSVAGAGNTIYF.

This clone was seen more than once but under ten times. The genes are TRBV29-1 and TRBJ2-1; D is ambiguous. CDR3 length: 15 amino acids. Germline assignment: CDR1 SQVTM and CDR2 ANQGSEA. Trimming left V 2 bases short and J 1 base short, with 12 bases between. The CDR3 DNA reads TGCAGCGTTGAATTCGTATGGAGTTCCTACAATGAGCAGTTCTTC. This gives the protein CSVEFVWSSYNEQFF.

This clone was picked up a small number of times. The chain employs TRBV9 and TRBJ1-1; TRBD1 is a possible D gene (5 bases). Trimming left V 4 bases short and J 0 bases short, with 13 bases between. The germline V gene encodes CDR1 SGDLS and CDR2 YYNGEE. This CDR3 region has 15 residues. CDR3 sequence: CASSPAGSMNTEAFF. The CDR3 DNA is TGTGCCAGCAGCCCCGCAGGGAGCATGAACACTGAAGCTTTCTTT. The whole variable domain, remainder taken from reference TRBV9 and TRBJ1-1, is DSGVTQTPKHLITATGQRVTLRCSPRSGDLSVYWYQQSLDQGLQFLIQYYNGEERAKGNILERFSAQQFPDLHSELNLSSLELGDSALYFCASSPAGSMNTEAFFGQGTRLTVV.

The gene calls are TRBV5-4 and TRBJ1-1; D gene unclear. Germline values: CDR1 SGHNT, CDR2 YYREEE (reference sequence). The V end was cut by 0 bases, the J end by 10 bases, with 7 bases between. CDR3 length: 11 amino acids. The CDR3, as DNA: TGTGCCAGCAGCTTGGGCCTGCTAGCTTTCTTT. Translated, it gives CASSLGLLAFF.

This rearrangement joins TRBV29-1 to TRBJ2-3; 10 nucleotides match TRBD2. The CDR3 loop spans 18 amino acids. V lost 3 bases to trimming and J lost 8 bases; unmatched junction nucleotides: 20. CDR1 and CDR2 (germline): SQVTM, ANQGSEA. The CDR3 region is CSVEAEREGYLPFGTQYF. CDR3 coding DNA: TGCAGCGTTGAGGCGGAGCGGGAGGGCTACCTCCCCTTCGGTACGCAGTATTTT.

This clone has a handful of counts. This CDR3 is CAWSVIATYEQYF. CDR3 DNA sequence: TGTGCCTGGAGTGTAATCGCAACCTACGAGCAGTACTTC. The gene calls are TRBV30 and TRBJ2-7; D ambiguous. The CDR3 has 13 amino acids. Germline CDR1 and CDR2: GTSNPN and SVGIG (reference sequence). Trimming took off 0 bases at V and 2 bases at J, with 8 bases between the two ends.

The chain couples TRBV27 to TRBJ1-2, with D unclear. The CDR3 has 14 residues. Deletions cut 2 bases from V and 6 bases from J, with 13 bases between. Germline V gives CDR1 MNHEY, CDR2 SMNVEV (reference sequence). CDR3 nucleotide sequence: TGTGCCAGCAGTTTAAATCCAGGCGGGGATGGCTACACCTTC. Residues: CASSLNPGGDGYTF.

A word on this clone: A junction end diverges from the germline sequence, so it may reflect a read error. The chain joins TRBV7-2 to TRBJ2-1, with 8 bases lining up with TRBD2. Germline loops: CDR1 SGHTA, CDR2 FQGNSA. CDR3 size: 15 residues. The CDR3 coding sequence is TGTGCCAGCAGCATAGCGGGGATAATCTACAATGAGCAGTTCTTC. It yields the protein CASSIAGIIYNEQFF.

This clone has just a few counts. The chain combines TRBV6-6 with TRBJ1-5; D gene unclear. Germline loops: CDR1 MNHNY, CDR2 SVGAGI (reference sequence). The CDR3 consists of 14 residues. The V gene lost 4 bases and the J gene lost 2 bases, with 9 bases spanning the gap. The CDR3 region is CASSSVRGNQPQHF. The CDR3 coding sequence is TGTGCCAGCAGTTCGGTAAGAGGCAATCAGCCCCAGCATTTT.

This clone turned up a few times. DNA of the CDR3: TGCAGCGCCCTGAGCACTGAAGCTTTCTTT. Translated, it gives CSALSTEAFF. V usage is TRBV29-1 and J usage is TRBJ1-1, with no clear D. CDR3 size: 10 residues. The germline V gene has CDR1 SQVTM and CDR2 ANQGSEA. Trimming left V 7 bases short and J 4 bases short, with 7 bases between.

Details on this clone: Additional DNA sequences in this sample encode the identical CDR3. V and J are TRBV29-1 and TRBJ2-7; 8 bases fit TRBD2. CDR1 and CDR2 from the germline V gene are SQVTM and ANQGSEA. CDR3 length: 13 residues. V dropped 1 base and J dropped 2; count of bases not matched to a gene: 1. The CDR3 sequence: CSVEAGGPYEQYF. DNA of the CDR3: TGCAGCGTTGAAGCGGGAGGGCCCTACGAGCAGTACTTC.

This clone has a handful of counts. Here the CDR3 reads CSVETGAGELFF. CDR3 nucleotide sequence: TGCAGCGTTGAGACAGGTGCCGGGGAGCTGTTTTTT. This chain uses TRBV29-1 with TRBJ2-2, with a tentative D call TRBD1 (6 bases). This CDR3 spans 12 amino acids. The germline V and J ends were trimmed by 3 bases and 6 bases, with 8 bases remaining between them. The germline CDR1 and CDR2 sequences are SQVTM and ANQGSEA.

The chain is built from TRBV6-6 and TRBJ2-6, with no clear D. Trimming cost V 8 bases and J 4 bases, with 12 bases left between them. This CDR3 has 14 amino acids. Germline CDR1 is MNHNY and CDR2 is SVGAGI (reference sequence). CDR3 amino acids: CASRPTTGANVLTF. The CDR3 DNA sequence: TGTGCCAGCCGCCCAACGACCGGGGCCAACGTCCTGACTTTC.

The CDR3 here is CSVEGLAERITYNEQFF. The CDR3 nucleotides read TGCAGCGTTGAAGGGTTAGCGGAGAGGATAACCTACAATGAGCAGTTCTTC. The J gene is TRBJ2-1, the V gene TRBV29-1; D possibly corresponds to TRBD2 (6 bases). CDR1 is SQVTM, CDR2 ANQGSEA, per germline. This CDR3 region has 17 residues. The V gene lost 1 base and the J gene lost 2 bases, with 18 bases spanning the gap.

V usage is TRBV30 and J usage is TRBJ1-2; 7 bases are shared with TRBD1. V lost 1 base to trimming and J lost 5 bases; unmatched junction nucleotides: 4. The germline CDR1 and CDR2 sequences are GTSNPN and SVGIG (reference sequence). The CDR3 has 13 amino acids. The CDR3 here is CAWSEGAGYGYTF. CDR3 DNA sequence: TGTGCCTGGAGTGAGGGGGCGGGGTATGGCTACACCTTC.

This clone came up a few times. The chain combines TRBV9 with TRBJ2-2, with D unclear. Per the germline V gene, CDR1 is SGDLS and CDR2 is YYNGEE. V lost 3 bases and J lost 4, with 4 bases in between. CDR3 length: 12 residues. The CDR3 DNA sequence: TGTGCCAGCAGCGCCGGCACCGGGGAGCTGTTTTTT. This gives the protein CASSAGTGELFF.

CDR3 in amino acids: CASSERQGPSYEQYF. CDR3 bases: TGTGCCAGCAGTGAGCGCCAGGGACCTTCCTACGAGCAGTACTTC. The chain carries TRBV25-1 and TRBJ2-7; either TRBD1 or TRBD2 may fit D (5 bases each). This CDR3 comprises 15 residues. In germline, CDR1 is MGHDK, CDR2 SYGVNS. Trimming left V 3 bases short and J 1 base short, with 13 bases between.

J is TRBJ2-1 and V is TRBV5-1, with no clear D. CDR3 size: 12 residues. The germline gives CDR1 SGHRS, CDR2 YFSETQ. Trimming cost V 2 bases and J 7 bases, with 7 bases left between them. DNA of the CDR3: TGCGCCAGCAGCTTAACCGTTAATGAGCAGTTCTTC. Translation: CASSLTVNEQFF.

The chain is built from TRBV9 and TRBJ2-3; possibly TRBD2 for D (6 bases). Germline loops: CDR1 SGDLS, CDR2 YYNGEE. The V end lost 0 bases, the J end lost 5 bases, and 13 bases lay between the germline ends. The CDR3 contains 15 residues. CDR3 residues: CASSVAYGSQDTQYF. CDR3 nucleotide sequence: TGTGCCAGCAGCGTAGCCTACGGGAGTCAAGATACGCAGTATTTT.

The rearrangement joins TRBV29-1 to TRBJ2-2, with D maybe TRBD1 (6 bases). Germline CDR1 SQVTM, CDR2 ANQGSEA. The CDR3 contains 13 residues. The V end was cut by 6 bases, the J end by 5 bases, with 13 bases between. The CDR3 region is CSVVQGLTGELFF. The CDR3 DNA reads TGCAGCGTGGTTCAGGGGCTGACCGGGGAGCTGTTTTTT.

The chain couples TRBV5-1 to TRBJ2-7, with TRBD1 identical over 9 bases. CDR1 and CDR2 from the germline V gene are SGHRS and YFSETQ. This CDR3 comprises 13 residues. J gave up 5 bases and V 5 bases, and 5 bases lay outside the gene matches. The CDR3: CASRLTGGNEQYF. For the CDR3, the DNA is TGCGCCAGCAGACTTACAGGGGGCAACGAGCAGTACTTC.

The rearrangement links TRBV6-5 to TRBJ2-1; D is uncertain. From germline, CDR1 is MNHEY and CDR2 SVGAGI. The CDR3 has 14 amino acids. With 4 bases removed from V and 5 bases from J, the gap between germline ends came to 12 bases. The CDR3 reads CASSSSGPNNEQFF. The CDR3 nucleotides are TGTGCCAGCAGTTCTTCCGGGCCGAACAATGAGCAGTTCTTC.

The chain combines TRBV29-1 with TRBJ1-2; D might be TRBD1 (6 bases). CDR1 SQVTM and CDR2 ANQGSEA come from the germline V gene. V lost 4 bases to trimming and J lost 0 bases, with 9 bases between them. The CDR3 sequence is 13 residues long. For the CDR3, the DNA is TGCAGCGTTGTCGGGACACCTAACTATGGCTACACCTTC. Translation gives CSVVGTPNYGYTF.

CDR3 in amino acids: CSVVFWGTHGYTF. The CDR3 nucleotides are TGCAGCGTTGTCTTTTGGGGGACCCACGGCTACACCTTC. V and J are TRBV29-1 and TRBJ1-2, with D possibly TRBD1 on 5 matching bases. The CDR3 covers 13 residues. Deletions cut 4 bases from V and 8 bases from J, with 17 bases between. Germline CDR1 and CDR2: SQVTM and ANQGSEA.

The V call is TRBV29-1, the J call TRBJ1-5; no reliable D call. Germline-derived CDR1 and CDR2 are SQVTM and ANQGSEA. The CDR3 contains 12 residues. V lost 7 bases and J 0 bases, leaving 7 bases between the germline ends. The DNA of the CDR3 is TGCAGCGACGCCAGTAGCAATCAGCCCCAGCATTTT. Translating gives CSDASSNQPQHF.

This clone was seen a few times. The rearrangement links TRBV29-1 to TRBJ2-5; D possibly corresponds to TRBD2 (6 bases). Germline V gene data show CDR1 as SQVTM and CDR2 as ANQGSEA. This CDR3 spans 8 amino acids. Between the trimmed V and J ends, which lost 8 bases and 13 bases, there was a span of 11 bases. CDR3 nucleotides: TGCAGCATAGCGGCGGGGTACTTC. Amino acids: CSIAAGYF.

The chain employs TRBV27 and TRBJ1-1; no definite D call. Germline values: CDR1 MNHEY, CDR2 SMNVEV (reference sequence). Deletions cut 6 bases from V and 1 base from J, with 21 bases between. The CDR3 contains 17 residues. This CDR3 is CASSPSDSPPENTEAFF. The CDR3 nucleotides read TGTGCCAGCAGCCCGTCAGATAGCCCGCCCGAGAACACTGAAGCTTTCTTT.